This T cell receptor (beta chain) was captured by sequencing in a study of technical replicates of blood from a few donors. The assay was immunoSEQ multiplex PCR, and TCRdb's table has in-frame clones only and misses some. The sample carries some 80,000 clones, about 95% recorded once. From germline, CDR1 is MNHNY and CDR2 SVGAGI (reference sequence). Germline trimming cut 6 bases from V and 5 bases from J; bases unmatched to any gene: 11. The CDR3 runs to 16 residues. The V gene is TRBV6-6, the J gene TRBJ2-2, with TRBD1 matching over 8 bases. Sample: T cells isolated from PBMCs. The receptor's source is a human donor in good health. The CDR3 reads CASSQADRDRTGELFF. CDR3 nucleotides: TGTGCCAGCAGCCAAGCGGACAGGGATCGTACCGGGGAGCTGTTTTTT.